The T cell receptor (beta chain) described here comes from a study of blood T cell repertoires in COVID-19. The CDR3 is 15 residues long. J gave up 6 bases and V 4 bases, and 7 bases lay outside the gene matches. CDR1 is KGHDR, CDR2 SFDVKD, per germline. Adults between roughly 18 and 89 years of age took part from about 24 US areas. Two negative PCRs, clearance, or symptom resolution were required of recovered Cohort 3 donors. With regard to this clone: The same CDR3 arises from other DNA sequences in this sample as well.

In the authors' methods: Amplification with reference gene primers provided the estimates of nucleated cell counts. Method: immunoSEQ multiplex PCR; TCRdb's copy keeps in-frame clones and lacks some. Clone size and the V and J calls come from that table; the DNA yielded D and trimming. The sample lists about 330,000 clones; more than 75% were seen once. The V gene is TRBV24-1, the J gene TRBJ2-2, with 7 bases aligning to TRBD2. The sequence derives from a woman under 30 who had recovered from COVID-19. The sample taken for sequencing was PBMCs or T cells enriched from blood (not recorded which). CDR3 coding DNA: TGTGCCACCAGTGACTCGACTAGCTTTTCCGGGGAGCTGTTTTTT. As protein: CATSDSTSFSGELFF.